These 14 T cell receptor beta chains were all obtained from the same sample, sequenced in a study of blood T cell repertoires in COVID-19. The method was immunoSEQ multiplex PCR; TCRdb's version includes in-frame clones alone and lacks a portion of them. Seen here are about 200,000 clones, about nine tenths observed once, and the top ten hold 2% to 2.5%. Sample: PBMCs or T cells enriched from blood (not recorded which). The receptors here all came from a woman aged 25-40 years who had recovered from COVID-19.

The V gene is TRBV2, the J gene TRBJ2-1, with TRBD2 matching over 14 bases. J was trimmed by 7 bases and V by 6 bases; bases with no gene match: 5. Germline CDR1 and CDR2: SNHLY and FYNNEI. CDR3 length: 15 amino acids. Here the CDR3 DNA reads TGTGCCAGCAGGATGGGACTAGCGGGAGAGAATGAGCAGTTCTTC. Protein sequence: CASRMGLAGENEQFF.

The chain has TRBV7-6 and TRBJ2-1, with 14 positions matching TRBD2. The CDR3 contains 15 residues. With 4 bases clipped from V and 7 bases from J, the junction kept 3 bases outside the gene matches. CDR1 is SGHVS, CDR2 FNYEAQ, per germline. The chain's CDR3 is CASSSGTSGGNEQFF. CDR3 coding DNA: TGTGCCAGCAGCTCCGGGACTAGCGGGGGAAATGAGCAGTTCTTC.

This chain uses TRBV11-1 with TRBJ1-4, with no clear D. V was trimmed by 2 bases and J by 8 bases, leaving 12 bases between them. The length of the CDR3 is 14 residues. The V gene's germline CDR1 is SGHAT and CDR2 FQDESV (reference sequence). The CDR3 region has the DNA TGTGCCAGCAGCTTACGGACTCTCGACGAAAAACTGTTTTTT. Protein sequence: CASSLRTLDEKLFF. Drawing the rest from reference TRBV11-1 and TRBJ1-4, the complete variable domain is EAEVAQSPRYKITEKSQAVAFWCDPISGHATLYWYRQILGQGPELLVQFQDESVVDDSQLPKDRFSAERLKGVDSTLKIQPAELGDSAMYLCASSLRTLDEKLFFGSGTQLSVL.

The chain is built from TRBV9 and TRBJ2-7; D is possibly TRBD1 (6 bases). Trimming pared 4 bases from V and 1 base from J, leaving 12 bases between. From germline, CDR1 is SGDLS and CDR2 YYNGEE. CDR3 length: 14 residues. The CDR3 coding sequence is TGTGCCAGCAGCCTAAGTCAGGGGTCCTACGAGCAGTACTTC. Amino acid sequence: CASSLSQGSYEQYF.

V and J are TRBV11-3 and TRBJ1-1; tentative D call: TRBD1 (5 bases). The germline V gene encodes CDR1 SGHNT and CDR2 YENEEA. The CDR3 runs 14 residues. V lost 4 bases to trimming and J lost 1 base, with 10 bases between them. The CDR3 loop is CASSSFTGNTEAFF. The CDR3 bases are TGTGCCAGCAGCTCTTTTACAGGGAACACTGAAGCTTTCTTT.

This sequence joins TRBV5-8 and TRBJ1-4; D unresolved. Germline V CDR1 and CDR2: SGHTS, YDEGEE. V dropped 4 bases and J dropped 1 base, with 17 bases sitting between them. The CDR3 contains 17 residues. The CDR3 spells CASSLGKGGLTNEKLFF. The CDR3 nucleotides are TGTGCCAGCAGCCTGGGTAAAGGCGGCTTAACTAATGAAAAACTGTTTTTT.

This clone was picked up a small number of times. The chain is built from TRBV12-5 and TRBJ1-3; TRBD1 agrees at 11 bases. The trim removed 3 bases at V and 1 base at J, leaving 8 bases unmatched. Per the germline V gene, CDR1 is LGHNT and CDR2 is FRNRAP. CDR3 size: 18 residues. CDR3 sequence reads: CASGFYTGTGGSGNTIYF. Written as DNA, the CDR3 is TGTGCTAGTGGTTTTTATACCGGGACAGGGGGATCTGGAAACACCATATATTTT.

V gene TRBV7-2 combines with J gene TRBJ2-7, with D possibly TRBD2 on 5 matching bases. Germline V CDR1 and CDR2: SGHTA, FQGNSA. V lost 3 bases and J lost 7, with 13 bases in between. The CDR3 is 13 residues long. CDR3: CASSFDYRLEQYF. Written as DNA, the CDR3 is TGTGCCAGCAGCTTTGACTACCGCCTAGAGCAGTACTTC.

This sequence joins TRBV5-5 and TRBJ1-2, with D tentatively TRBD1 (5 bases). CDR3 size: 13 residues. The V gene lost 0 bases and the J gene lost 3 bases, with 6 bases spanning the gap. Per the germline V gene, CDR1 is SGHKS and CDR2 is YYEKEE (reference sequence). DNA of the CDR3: TGTGCCAGCAGCTTGGAGACAGACTATGGCTACACCTTC. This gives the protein CASSLETDYGYTF.

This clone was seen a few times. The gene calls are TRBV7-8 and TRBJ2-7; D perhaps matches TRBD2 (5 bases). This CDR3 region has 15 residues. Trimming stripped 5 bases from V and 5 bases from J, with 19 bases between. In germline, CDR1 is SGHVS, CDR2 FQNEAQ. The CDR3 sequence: CASSRGRVSGHEQYF. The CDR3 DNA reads TGTGCCAGCAGCCGAGGGCGGGTCTCGGGCCACGAGCAGTACTTC. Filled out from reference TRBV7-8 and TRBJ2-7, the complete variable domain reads GAGVSQSPRYKVAKRGQDVALRCDPISGHVSLFWYQQALGQGPEFLTYFQNEAQLDKSGLPSDRFFAERPEGSVSTLKIQRTQQEDSAVYLCASSRGRVSGHEQYFGPGTRLTVT.

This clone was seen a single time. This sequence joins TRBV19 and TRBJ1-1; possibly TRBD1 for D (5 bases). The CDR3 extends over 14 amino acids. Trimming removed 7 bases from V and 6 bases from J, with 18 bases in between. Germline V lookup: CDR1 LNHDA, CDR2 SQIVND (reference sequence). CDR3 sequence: CASTPTGGWPEAFF. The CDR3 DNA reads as TGTGCCAGTACCCCAACTGGGGGGTGGCCTGAAGCTTTCTTT.

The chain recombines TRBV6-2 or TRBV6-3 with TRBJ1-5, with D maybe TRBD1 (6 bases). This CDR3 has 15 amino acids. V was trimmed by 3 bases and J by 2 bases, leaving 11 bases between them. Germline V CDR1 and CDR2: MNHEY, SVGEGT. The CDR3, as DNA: TGTGCCAGCAGTTATGGGGGCGCGGGCAATCAGCCCCAGCATTTT. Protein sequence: CASSYGGAGNQPQHF.

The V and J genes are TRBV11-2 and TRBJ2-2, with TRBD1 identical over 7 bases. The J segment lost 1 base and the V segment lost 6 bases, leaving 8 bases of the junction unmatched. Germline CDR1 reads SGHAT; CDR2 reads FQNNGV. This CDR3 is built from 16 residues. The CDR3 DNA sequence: TGTGCCAGCAGTATAGCCGGGACAGTGAACACCGGGGAGCTGTTTTTT. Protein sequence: CASSIAGTVNTGELFF.

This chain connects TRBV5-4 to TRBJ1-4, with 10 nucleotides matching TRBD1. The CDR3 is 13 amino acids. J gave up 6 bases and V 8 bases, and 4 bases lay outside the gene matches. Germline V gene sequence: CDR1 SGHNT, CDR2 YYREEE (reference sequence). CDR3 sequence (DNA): TGTGCCAGTTCCGGGACAGGGGATGAAAAACTGTTTTTT. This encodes CASSGTGDEKLFF.